This T cell receptor (beta chain) emerged from a study of T cell responses to AZD1222 COVID-19 vaccine. CDR3 length equals 15 residues. Germline V gives CDR1 LGHNA, CDR2 YSLEER. With 0 bases removed from V and 4 bases from J, the gap between germline ends came to 12 bases. The assay was immunoSEQ multiplex PCR, and TCRdb's table has in-frame clones only and misses some. The sample holds 130,000 to 150,000 clones, roughly nine tenths seen once. Details on this clone: Its antigen is not known.

General observations from the study: With two AZD1222 doses given, Spike-specific TCR breadth and depth both rose.

The sequence derives from an adult in good health. V usage is TRBV4-3 and J usage is TRBJ1-2; TRBD1 might be the D (6 bases). The sequencing used peripheral blood, collected on day 0 of AZD1222 vaccination. The CDR3 DNA is TGCGCCAGCAGCCAAGAGGTCACAGGGTTCTATGGCTACACCTTC. Protein sequence: CASSQEVTGFYGYTF.